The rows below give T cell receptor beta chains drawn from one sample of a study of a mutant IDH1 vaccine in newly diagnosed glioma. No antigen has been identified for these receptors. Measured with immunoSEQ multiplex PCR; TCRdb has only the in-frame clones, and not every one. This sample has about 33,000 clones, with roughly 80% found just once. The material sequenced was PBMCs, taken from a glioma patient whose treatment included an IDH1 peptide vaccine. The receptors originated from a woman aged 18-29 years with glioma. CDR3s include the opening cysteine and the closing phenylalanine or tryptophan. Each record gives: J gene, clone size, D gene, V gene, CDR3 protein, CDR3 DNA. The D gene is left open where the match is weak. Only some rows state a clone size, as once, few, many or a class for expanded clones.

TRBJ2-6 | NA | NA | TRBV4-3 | CASSQEKGLRGANVLTF | TGCGCCAGCAGCCAAGAAAAAGGGCTTCGAGGGGCCAACGTCCTGACTTTC
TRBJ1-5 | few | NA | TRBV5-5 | CASSRRTAQRGANQPQHF | TGTGCCAGCAGCCGTCGGACAGCTCAGCGGGGGGCAAATCAGCCCCAGCATTTT
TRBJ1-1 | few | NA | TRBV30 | CAWSVRYGTEAFF | TGTGCCTGGAGTGTACGATATGGCACTGAAGCTTTCTTT
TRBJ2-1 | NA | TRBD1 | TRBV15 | CATSRSQGARYNEQFF | TGTGCCACCAGCAGATCACAGGGGGCCCGCTACAATGAGCAGTTCTTC
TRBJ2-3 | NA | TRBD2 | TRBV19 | CASSIRGLADYTDTQYF | TGTGCCAGTAGTATCCGAGGGCTAGCGGATTACACAGATACGCAGTATTTT
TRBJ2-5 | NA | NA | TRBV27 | CASSSFQGTQYF | TGTGCCAGCAGTTCCTTCCAGGGGACCCAGTACTTC
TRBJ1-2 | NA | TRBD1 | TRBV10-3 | CAISGDSYGYTF | TGTGCCATCAGTGGGGACAGCTATGGCTACACCTTC
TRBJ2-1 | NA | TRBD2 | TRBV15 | CATSRERGGWNEQFF | TGTGCCACCAGCAGGGAGCGGGGGGGTTGGAATGAGCAGTTCTTC
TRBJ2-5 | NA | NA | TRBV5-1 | CASSLAQGLFETQYF | TGCGCCAGCAGCTTGGCCCAGGGTCTGTTTGAGACCCAGTACTTC
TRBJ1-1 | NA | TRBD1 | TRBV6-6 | CASSYTGQGPTEAFF | TGTGCCAGCAGCTATACAGGACAGGGACCCACTGAAGCTTTCTTT
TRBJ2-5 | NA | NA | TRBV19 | CASSIRGEETQYF | TGTGCCAGTAGTATAAGAGGGGAAGAGACCCAGTACTTC
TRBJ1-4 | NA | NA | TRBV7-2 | CASSLGVGGSEKLFF | TGTGCCAGCAGCTTAGGGGTGGGAGGGAGTGAAAAACTGTTTTTT
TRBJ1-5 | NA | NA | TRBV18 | CASSPPMSGSNQPQHF | TGTGCCAGCTCACCACCGATGTCCGGGAGCAATCAGCCCCAGCATTTT
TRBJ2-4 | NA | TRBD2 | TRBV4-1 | CASSQVGLGINIQYF | TGCGCCAGCAGCCAAGTGGGACTAGGAATTAACATTCAGTACTTC
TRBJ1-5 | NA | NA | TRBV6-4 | CASSARGGQPQHF | TGTGCCAGCAGTGCCAGGGGCGGTCAGCCCCAGCATTTT
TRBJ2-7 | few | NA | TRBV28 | CASSLGTRYEQYF | TGTGCCAGCAGTTTGGGGACACGCTACGAGCAGTACTTC
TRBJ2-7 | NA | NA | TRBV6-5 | CASSGAQGSGYEQYF | TGTGCCAGCAGCGGCGCTCAGGGAAGCGGCTACGAGCAGTACTTC
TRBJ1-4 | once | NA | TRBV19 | CASEQGTGEKLFF | TGTGCCAGTGAACAGGGTACTGGTGAAAAACTGTTTTTT
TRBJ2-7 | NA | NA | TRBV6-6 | CASHEGPTYEQYF | TGTGCCAGCCATGAGGGTCCCACCTACGAGCAGTACTTC
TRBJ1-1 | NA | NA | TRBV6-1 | CASRGSATRNTEAFF | TGTGCCAGCAGGGGGAGTGCGACAAGGAACACTGAAGCTTTCTTT
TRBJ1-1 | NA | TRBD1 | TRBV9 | CASSVRSDRGPDTEAFF | TGTGCCAGCAGCGTGAGATCGGACAGGGGGCCGGACACTGAAGCTTTCTTT
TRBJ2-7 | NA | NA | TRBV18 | CASSPTGPSYEQYF | TGTGCCAGCTCACCGACAGGACCCTCCTACGAGCAGTACTTC
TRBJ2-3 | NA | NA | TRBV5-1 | CASTRGAGETDTQYF | TGCGCCAGCACCAGGGGCGCGGGGGAGACAGATACGCAGTATTTT
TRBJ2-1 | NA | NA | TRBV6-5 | CASKKTQGSYNEQFF | TGTGCCAGCAAGAAAACCCAGGGGTCCTACAATGAGCAGTTCTTC